The T cell receptor beta chain described here comes from a study of blood T cell repertoires in COVID-19. Background on the study: Samples representing acute and convalescent COVID-19 were sourced from the United States, Italy and Spain. Sources were T cells, B-cell-depleted T cells, or PBMCs; the material itself was cDNA or gDNA.

This clone has just one count. This CDR3 region has 13 residues. Germline V gene sequence: CDR1 SNHLY, CDR2 FYNNEI. V dropped 7 bases and J dropped 5 bases, with 14 bases sitting between them. The assay was immunoSEQ multiplex PCR, and TCRdb's table has in-frame clones only and misses some. In the table there are approximately 240,000 clones, around 84% of which are singletons. Sequences were obtained from peripheral blood. This receptor was obtained from a woman over 75 with active or convalescent COVID-19. The chain uses TRBV2 and TRBJ1-1, with a possible D match to TRBD1 (6 bases). The CDR3 DNA reads as TGTGCCAGCACCGGGGGGGCGCGGACTGAAGCTTTCTTT. Translation: CASTGGARTEAFF.